These T cell receptor beta chains were read from a single sample in a study of T cell responses to AZD1222 COVID-19 vaccine. Data came from immunoSEQ multiplex PCR; TCRdb stores just in-frame clones and leaves some out. The sample has 99,000 or so clones; more than 85% are singletons. Sample: peripheral blood, taken on day 0 of AZD1222 vaccination. These receptors originate from an adult in good health. Both conserved end residues are part of each CDR3. A D gene is named only where the DNA matches it firmly. Clone size is given for some rows only: seen once, a few or many times, or a class if the clone is expanded.

clone size: -
V gene: TRBV6-5
D gene: TRBD1
CDR3 length: 14
J gene: TRBJ1-1
CDR3 DNA: TGTGCCAGCAGTCTAGGGACAGGTTGGACTGAAGCTTTCTTT
CDR3 protein: CASSLGTGWTEAFF

clone size: few
V gene: TRBV10-3
D gene: TRBD1
CDR3 length: 15
J gene: TRBJ2-2
CDR3 DNA: TGTGCCATCAGTGGAGGGACAGGGGGTGCCGGGGAGCTGTTTTTT
CDR3 protein: CAISGGTGGAGELFF

clone size: -
V gene: TRBV9
D gene: -
CDR3 length: 15
J gene: TRBJ2-2
CDR3 DNA: TGTGCCAGCAGCGTTCAGGGCGCGAACACCGGGGAGCTGTTTTTT
CDR3 protein: CASSVQGANTGELFF

clone size: -
V gene: TRBV7-9
D gene: TRBD1
CDR3 length: 15
J gene: TRBJ2-2
CDR3 DNA: TGTGCCAGCAGCGTCAGGGACAGGGACACCGGGGAGCTGTTTTTT
CDR3 protein: CASSVRDRDTGELFF

clone size: -
V gene: TRBV11-3
D gene: -
CDR3 length: 13
J gene: TRBJ2-3
CDR3 DNA: TGTGCCACCTCCGTGGCTAGCACAGATACGCAGTATTTT
CDR3 protein: CATSVASTDTQYF

clone size: -
V gene: TRBV6-5
D gene: TRBD1
CDR3 length: 13
J gene: TRBJ1-2
CDR3 DNA: TGTGCCAGCAGTTTGGACAGGGACTATGGCTACACCTTC
CDR3 protein: CASSLDRDYGYTF

clone size: -
V gene: TRBV28
D gene: -
CDR3 length: 17
J gene: TRBJ2-2
CDR3 DNA: TGTGCCAGCAGTTACTATTCTATCCTCAGCCCGCCCGGGGAGCTGTTTTTT
CDR3 protein: CASSYYSILSPPGELFF

clone size: -
V gene: TRBV7-9
D gene: TRBD2
CDR3 length: 17
J gene: TRBJ2-2
CDR3 DNA: TGTGCCAGCAGCTTATCACAGCGGGAGGCAAACACCGGGGAGCTGTTTTTT
CDR3 protein: CASSLSQREANTGELFF

clone size: -
V gene: TRBV5-4
D gene: -
CDR3 length: 16
J gene: TRBJ1-1
CDR3 DNA: TGTGCCAGCAGCTTGGCCAAACGGGGCATGAACACTGAAGCTTTCTTT
CDR3 protein: CASSLAKRGMNTEAFF

clone size: -
V gene: TRBV10-2
D gene: TRBD1
CDR3 length: 17
J gene: TRBJ1-3
CDR3 DNA: TGCGCCAGCAGTGGGGGTGGACAGGTGGTCTCTGGAAACACCATATATTTT
CDR3 protein: CASSGGGQVVSGNTIYF

clone size: -
V gene: TRBV27
D gene: -
CDR3 length: 11
J gene: TRBJ1-2
CDR3 DNA: TGTGCCAGCGGGGGGATGGCTGGCTACACCTTC
CDR3 protein: CASGGMAGYTF

clone size: -
V gene: TRBV28
D gene: -
CDR3 length: 14
J gene: TRBJ2-3
CDR3 DNA: TGTGCCAGCATAGGGTATCCAGGCGCAGATACGCAGTATTTT
CDR3 protein: CASIGYPGADTQYF

clone size: -
V gene: TRBV29-1
D gene: -
CDR3 length: 14
J gene: TRBJ2-5
CDR3 DNA: TGCAGCGTTGAACGACGAGGTTCCCAAGAGACCCAGTACTTC
CDR3 protein: CSVERRGSQETQYF

clone size: -
V gene: TRBV7-9
D gene: TRBD2
CDR3 length: 16
J gene: TRBJ2-3
CDR3 DNA: TGTGCCAGCAGCTCGGGACTAGCGGGAAGCACAGATACGCAGTATTTT
CDR3 protein: CASSSGLAGSTDTQYF

clone size: -
V gene: TRBV4-2
D gene: -
CDR3 length: 15
J gene: TRBJ2-7
CDR3 DNA: TGTGCCAGCAGCGAAGACCTTAGCAGCTCCTACGAGCAGTACTTC
CDR3 protein: CASSEDLSSSYEQYF

clone size: -
V gene: TRBV5-1
D gene: TRBD1
CDR3 length: 14
J gene: TRBJ1-1
CDR3 DNA: TGCGCCAGCAGGCGTCAGGGGGCCGACACTGAAGCTTTCTTT
CDR3 protein: CASRRQGADTEAFF

clone size: -
V gene: TRBV5-4
D gene: -
CDR3 length: 15
J gene: TRBJ2-2
CDR3 DNA: TGTGCCAGCAGCTTTATCTACCCTGGAACCGGGGAGCTGTTTTTT
CDR3 protein: CASSFIYPGTGELFF

clone size: -
V gene: TRBV29-1
D gene: TRBD2
CDR3 length: 14
J gene: TRBJ2-7
CDR3 DNA: TGCAGCGTCGCCGGGACTAGCGGGAGCTACGAGCAGTACTTC
CDR3 protein: CSVAGTSGSYEQYF

clone size: -
V gene: TRBV9
D gene: -
CDR3 length: 14
J gene: TRBJ1-5
CDR3 DNA: TGTGCCAGCAGCGTAGCCCCAGGTTCACGACCCCAGCATTTT
CDR3 protein: CASSVAPGSRPQHF

clone size: -
V gene: TRBV29-1
D gene: -
CDR3 length: 11
J gene: TRBJ2-5
CDR3 DNA: TGCAGCGTTGCGTCCCGAGAGACCCAGTACTTC
CDR3 protein: CSVASRETQYF

clone size: -
V gene: TRBV28
D gene: -
CDR3 length: 12
J gene: TRBJ2-5
CDR3 DNA: TGTGCCAGCAGTTTATTCTCGGAGACCCAGTACTTC
CDR3 protein: CASSLFSETQYF

clone size: -
V gene: TRBV11-3
D gene: -
CDR3 length: 11
J gene: TRBJ2-1
CDR3 DNA: TGTGCCAGCAGCTTGGGGTATGAGCAGTTCTTC
CDR3 protein: CASSLGYEQFF

clone size: -
V gene: TRBV5-4
D gene: TRBD2
CDR3 length: 15
J gene: TRBJ2-7
CDR3 DNA: TGTGCCAGCAGCTTGGGGTCGGGAGGGATCTACGAGCAGTACTTC
CDR3 protein: CASSLGSGGIYEQYF

clone size: -
V gene: TRBV28
D gene: -
CDR3 length: 11
J gene: TRBJ2-7
CDR3 DNA: TGTGCCAGCAGTTTACTCTACGAGCAGTACTTC
CDR3 protein: CASSLLYEQYF

clone size: -
V gene: TRBV7-3
D gene: -
CDR3 length: 14
J gene: TRBJ2-3
CDR3 DNA: TGTGCCAGCAGCTTAAGGGGCAGCACAGATACGCAGTATTTT
CDR3 protein: CASSLRGSTDTQYF

clone size: -
V gene: TRBV27
D gene: -
CDR3 length: 14
J gene: TRBJ1-2
CDR3 DNA: TGTGCCAGCAGTTTCCAGAACCCCAACGATGGCTACACCTTC
CDR3 protein: CASSFQNPNDGYTF

clone size: once
V gene: TRBV27
D gene: -
CDR3 length: 13
J gene: TRBJ2-2
CDR3 DNA: TGTGCCAGCAGTTATGAGGGTCACGGGGAGCTGTTTTTT
CDR3 protein: CASSYEGHGELFF

clone size: -
V gene: TRBV7-9
D gene: -
CDR3 length: 16
J gene: TRBJ1-2
CDR3 DNA: TGTGCCAGCAGCTTACCGGGCAGGGGATCTAACTATGGCTACACCTTC
CDR3 protein: CASSLPGRGSNYGYTF

clone size: -
V gene: TRBV5-5
D gene: -
CDR3 length: 12
J gene: TRBJ2-5
CDR3 DNA: TGTGCCAGCAGCTTTCTGTCAGAGACCCAGTACTTC
CDR3 protein: CASSFLSETQYF

clone size: -
V gene: TRBV11-2
D gene: TRBD1
CDR3 length: 15
J gene: TRBJ2-7
CDR3 DNA: TGTGCCAGCAGCTTATCCCTAACAGGGGCCTACGAGCAGTACTTC
CDR3 protein: CASSLSLTGAYEQYF

clone size: -
V gene: TRBV6-5
D gene: -
CDR3 length: 14
J gene: TRBJ1-1
CDR3 DNA: TGTGCCAGCAAGACCGGGAGCGGTGGGGTCGAAGCTTTCTTT
CDR3 protein: CASKTGSGGVEAFF

clone size: -
V gene: TRBV30
D gene: -
CDR3 length: 13
J gene: TRBJ1-5
CDR3 DNA: TGTGCCTGGAGTGGGGGGGGGAATCAGCCCCAGCATTTT
CDR3 protein: CAWSGGGNQPQHF

clone size: -
V gene: TRBV6-5
D gene: -
CDR3 length: 14
J gene: TRBJ1-2
CDR3 DNA: TGTGCCACCCTTTCTCTAGCGGGAGGTGCATTGTACACCTTC
CDR3 protein: CATLSLAGGALYTF

clone size: -
V gene: TRBV30
D gene: -
CDR3 length: 13
J gene: TRBJ2-5
CDR3 DNA: TGTGCCTGGAGTCCAGGGGCGTCGGAGACCCAGTACTTC
CDR3 protein: CAWSPGASETQYF

clone size: -
V gene: TRBV5-1
D gene: -
CDR3 length: 13
J gene: TRBJ1-2
CDR3 DNA: TGCGCCAGCAGCTCGGACAGCGACTATGGCTACACCTTC
CDR3 protein: CASSSDSDYGYTF

clone size: -
V gene: TRBV5-5
D gene: -
CDR3 length: 14
J gene: TRBJ1-2
CDR3 DNA: TGTGCCAGCAGCTTGGCGGGATCTGTCTATGGCTACACCTTC
CDR3 protein: CASSLAGSVYGYTF

clone size: -
V gene: TRBV19
D gene: -
CDR3 length: 14
J gene: TRBJ2-7
CDR3 DNA: TGTGCCAGTAGAAACCATGCTAACGACTACGAGCAGTACTTC
CDR3 protein: CASRNHANDYEQYF

clone size: -
V gene: TRBV6-2/TRBV6-3
D gene: -
CDR3 length: 12
J gene: TRBJ2-7
CDR3 DNA: TGTGCCAGCAGCATCCAGCCGGGGGAGCAGTACTTC
CDR3 protein: CASSIQPGEQYF

clone size: -
V gene: TRBV5-6
D gene: -
CDR3 length: 10
J gene: TRBJ2-1
CDR3 DNA: TGTGCCAGCGGTTTGAGGGAGCAGTTCTTC
CDR3 protein: CASGLREQFF

clone size: -
V gene: TRBV19
D gene: -
CDR3 length: 15
J gene: TRBJ1-5
CDR3 DNA: TGTGCCAGTAGGACAGCGCGTAAAATGAATCAGCCCCAGCATTTT
CDR3 protein: CASRTARKMNQPQHF

clone size: -
V gene: TRBV6-6
D gene: -
CDR3 length: 15
J gene: TRBJ2-1
CDR3 DNA: TGTGCCAGCAGTACCCCTACCACCACCTACAATGAGCAGTTCTTC
CDR3 protein: CASSTPTTTYNEQFF

clone size: -
V gene: TRBV28
D gene: -
CDR3 length: 13
J gene: TRBJ2-7
CDR3 DNA: TGTGCCAGCAGTTTATCCAGGACCTACGAGCAGTACTTC
CDR3 protein: CASSLSRTYEQYF